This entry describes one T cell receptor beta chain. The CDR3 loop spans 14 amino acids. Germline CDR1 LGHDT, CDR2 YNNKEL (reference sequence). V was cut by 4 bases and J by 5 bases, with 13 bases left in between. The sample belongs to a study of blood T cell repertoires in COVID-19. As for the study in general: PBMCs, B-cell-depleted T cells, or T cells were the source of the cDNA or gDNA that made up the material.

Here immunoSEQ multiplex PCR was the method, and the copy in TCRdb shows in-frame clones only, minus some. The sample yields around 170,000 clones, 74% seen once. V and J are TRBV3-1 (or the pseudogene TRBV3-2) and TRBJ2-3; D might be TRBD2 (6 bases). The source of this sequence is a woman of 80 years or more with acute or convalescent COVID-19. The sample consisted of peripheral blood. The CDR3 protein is CASSPDWREDTQYF. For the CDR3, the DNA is TGTGCCAGCAGCCCCGACTGGAGGGAAGATACGCAGTATTTT.